The rows below give T cell receptor beta chains drawn from one sample of a study of identical twins. TCRdb reanalysed the 5' RACE reads using MiXCR and keeps one entry per CDR3 protein. Of around 160,000 distinct CDR3 sequences detected, approximately 4% appear once; the ten largest clones hold 8.1%. The sample comprised memory T cells sorted from blood. These receptors all come from a man between 18 and 29 years old in good health. Both conserved end residues are part of each CDR3. D genes are given only for firm matches. The size entry gives once, few, many, or a class for an expanded clone.

cdr3_aa cdr3_nt clone_size v_call d_call j_call
CSVDRLIYGYTF TGCAGCGTTGATAGGCTGATCTATGGCTACACCTTC many TRBV29-1 - TRBJ1-2
CSAQGGGSADTQYF TGCAGCGCCCAAGGGGGCGGGAGCGCAGATACGCAGTATTTT many TRBV29-1 - TRBJ2-3
CAIPKGAAPYEQYF TGTGCCATCCCTAAGGGGGCCGCACCTTACGAGCAGTACTTC many TRBV10-3 TRBD1 TRBJ2-7
CASREAGPTDTQYF TGTGCCAGCAGGGAGGCGGGCCCCACAGATACGCAGTATTTT many TRBV6-2/TRBV6-3 - TRBJ2-3
CASSHDSSYNEQFF TGTGCCAGCAGTCACGATAGCTCCTACAATGAGCAGTTCTTC many TRBV6-2/TRBV6-3 - TRBJ2-1
CSASGLAGAEYEQYF TGCAGTGCTTCGGGACTAGCGGGAGCTGAGTACGAGCAGTACTTC many TRBV20-1 TRBD2 TRBJ2-7
CASSQDRGNYGYTF TGTGCCAGCAGCCAAGACAGGGGAAACTATGGCTACACCTTC many TRBV4-2 - TRBJ1-2
CASSLPGQGTGELFF TGTGCCAGCAGCTTACCGGGACAGGGAACCGGGGAGCTGTTTTTT many TRBV7-2 TRBD1 TRBJ2-2
CASKEGDYNSPLHF TGCGCCAGCAAGGAGGGTGACTATAATTCACCCCTCCACTTT many TRBV5-1 - TRBJ1-6
CASSQVRGRALGNEQFF TGTGCCAGCAGCCAAGTTCGGGGGAGGGCTTTAGGGAATGAGCAGTTCTTC few TRBV3-1 TRBD2 TRBJ2-1
CASSPDRGYTGELFF TGTGCCAGCAGCCCCGACAGGGGGTACACCGGGGAGCTGTTTTTT many TRBV3-1 TRBD1 TRBJ2-2
CASSVLAEYNEQFF TGTGCCAGCAGTGTGCTAGCGGAATACAATGAGCAGTTCTTC many TRBV6-2/TRBV6-3 TRBD2 TRBJ2-1